This paragraph reports one TCR beta chain. Its specificity is unknown. The data derive from a study of human T cells and chemical hapten exposure. As for the study in general: Alopecia areata, totalis or universalis affected patients, mainly female.

TCRdb re-called the RACE reads with MiXCR, one entry per CDR3 protein. Counted here are around 99,000 distinct CDR3 sequences, 9.5% to 15% occurring once; the ten biggest clones make up less than 2.5%. Time point defined: patch test 1, 2 weeks after DPC sensitization. As to treatment: therapeutic diphenylcyclopropenone sensitization with weekly scalp DPC. Sample donors consisted of patients with alopecia, aged 18 to 70 years, who were suitable for DPC. Germline CDR1 is LGHNA and CDR2 is YSLEER. V trimming: 1 base; J trimming: 5 bases; junction bases outside the gene matches: 4. This CDR3 region has 16 residues. Findings of the study overall: Because all patients had alopecia, their immune responses might differ from healthy ones. Expanded TCRs created a significantly greater count of big CDR3 similarity clusters than controls did.

V and J are TRBV4-3 and TRBJ2-3; 12 nucleotides match TRBD2. The source material was whole blood, sampled in connection with sensitization to the hapten diphenylcyclopropenone (DPC). The receptor was isolated from a woman between 35 and 50 years old with alopecia areata. Some clones in this sample may be carry-over from other donors' samples. Here the CDR3 reads CASSQAGTSGLDTQYF. CDR3 DNA sequence: TGCGCCAGCAGCCAAGCTGGGACTAGCGGGCTAGATACGCAGTATTTT.